The 18 T cell receptor beta chains in this list originate from one sample, sequenced in a study of cytomegalovirus exposure and HLA in healthy donors (TCRdb year 2017). Libraries were constructed by the immunoSEQ multiplex PCR assay. For the multiplex PCR, a mixture combining 60 forward primers for TCR Vbeta segments and 13 reverse primers for TCR Jbeta segments was used. TCRdb carries this immuneACCESS record with in-frame sequences only. Its versions omit some clonotypes, under half of them owing to an unresolved V gene in the studies checked, with the rest unexplained. The sample table lists about 91,000 clones, around 90% of them with a count of one. The ten largest clones add up to about 2.3% of the sample. The specimen sequenced was PBMCs. The source is a young man in good health and CMV-seronegative.

The rearrangement joins TRBV6-5 to TRBJ2-7, with a possible D match to TRBD2 (6 bases). V dropped 0 bases and J dropped 1 base, with 7 bases sitting between them. Per germline, CDR1 MNHEY and CDR2 SVGAGI. The CDR3 has 14 residues. CDR3 protein: CASSYSGGSYEQYF. The CDR3 DNA reads TGTGCCAGCAGTTACTCGGGGGGTTCCTACGAGCAGTACTTC.

The V call is TRBV7-9, the J call TRBJ2-7; 14 bases map to TRBD2. The junction had 6 bases not matched to a gene; V was cut back by 4 bases and J by 4 bases. CDR1 is SEHNR, CDR2 FQNEAQ, per germline (reference sequence). The CDR3 length is 16 residues. CDR3 nucleotide sequence: TGTGCCAGCAGCTCACCGGGACTAGCGGGAGTTTACGAGCAGTACTTC. The encoded protein is CASSSPGLAGVYEQYF.

This rearrangement joins TRBV28 to TRBJ2-2; TRBD1 is a possible D gene (6 bases). Germline V gives CDR1 MDHEN, CDR2 SYDVKM. This CDR3 region has 12 residues. V was trimmed by 10 bases and J by 4 bases, leaving 10 bases between them. DNA of the CDR3: TGTGCCACGGGACAATTCACCGGGGAGCTGTTTTTT. This codes for CATGQFTGELFF. The complete variable domain, with remaining parts taken from reference TRBV28 and TRBJ2-2, reads DVKVTQSSRYLVKRTGEKVFLECVQDMDHENMFWYRQDPGLGLRLIYFSYDVKMKEKGDIPEGYSVSREKKERFSLILESASTNQTSMYLCATGQFTGELFFGEGSRLTVL.

The chain employs TRBV6-6 and TRBJ2-5; D gene ambiguous. Germline-derived CDR1 and CDR2 are MNHNY and SVGAGI (reference sequence). V lost 0 bases and J lost 4, with 3 bases in between. This CDR3 is built from 12 residues. CDR3 sequence (DNA): TGTGCCAGCAGTTACTCGAGAGAGACCCAGTACTTC. Its protein is CASSYSRETQYF.

The chain recombines TRBV7-2 with TRBJ2-1, with TRBD1 as a possible D gene (6 bases). Germline V CDR1 and CDR2: SGHTA, FQGNSA. V lost 6 bases and J lost 0, with 12 bases in between. This CDR3 is built from 15 residues. This CDR3 reads CASRVDRSSYNEQFF. In DNA, the CDR3 is TGTGCCAGCAGGGTGGACAGAAGCTCCTACAATGAGCAGTTCTTC. The complete variable domain, with remaining parts taken from reference TRBV7-2 and TRBJ2-1, reads GAGVSQSPSNKVTEKGKDVELRCDPISGHTALYWYRQSLGQGLEFLIYFQGNSAPDKSGLPSDRFSAERTGGSVSTLTIQRTQQEDSAVYLCASRVDRSSYNEQFFGPGTRLTVL.

This clone was detected only once. The rearrangement links TRBV5-1 to TRBJ2-3; 14 bases map to TRBD2. Germline values: CDR1 SGHRS, CDR2 YFSETQ. The CDR3 runs to 21 residues. The V gene end was trimmed by 3 bases and the J gene end by 0 bases; junction bases not matched to a gene: 15. CDR3 sequence reads: CASSSMTTGTSGSTSTDTQYF. CDR3 nucleotide sequence: TGCGCCAGCAGCTCAATGACCACCGGGACTAGCGGGAGTACTAGCACAGATACGCAGTATTTT.

This clone has just one count. The genes are TRBV18 and TRBJ1-1, with a tentative D call TRBD1 (6 bases). The CDR3 has 14 amino acids. Trimming left V 5 bases short and J 6 bases short, with 16 bases between. In germline, CDR1 is KGHSH, CDR2 LQKENI. CDR3 amino acids: CASSSDSVDAEAFF. For the CDR3, the DNA is TGTGCCAGCTCATCGGACAGCGTGGATGCTGAAGCTTTCTTT. Variable domain in full (rest from reference TRBV18 and TRBJ1-1): NAGVMQNPRHLVRRRGQEARLRCSPMKGHSHVYWYRQLPEEGLKFMVYLQKENIIDESGMPKERFSAEFPKEGPSILRIQQVVRGDSAAYFCASSSDSVDAEAFFGQGTRLTVV.

J is TRBJ2-1 and V is TRBV7-2, with TRBD2 identical over 10 bases. The J segment lost 6 bases and the V segment lost 2 bases, leaving 7 bases of the junction unmatched. This CDR3 contains 16 residues. CDR1 is SGHTA and CDR2 is FQGNSA in the germline V gene. The CDR3 coding sequence is TGTGCCAGCAGCTTAAGAAGCGGGAGGGATCTCAATGAGCAGTTCTTC. It specifies CASSLRSGRDLNEQFF.

The chain recombines TRBV9 with TRBJ2-7; TRBD1 is a possible D gene (6 bases). The CDR3 loop spans 13 amino acids. The germline V gene encodes CDR1 SGDLS and CDR2 YYNGEE. The V gene lost 2 bases and the J gene lost 5 bases, with 11 bases spanning the gap. The CDR3 coding sequence is TGTGCCAGCAGCGTTGGGACAACCCACGAGCAGTACTTC. Protein sequence: CASSVGTTHEQYF.

Here the CDR3 DNA reads TGCGCCAGCAGCCAACTGCGCGGGAGTCCTTACGAGCAGTACTTC. This codes for CASSQLRGSPYEQYF. The chain has TRBV4-3 and TRBJ2-5, with 7 bases lining up with TRBD2. The DNA end is more similar to TRBJ2-7, so the J call may be wrong. In germline, CDR1 is LGHNA, CDR2 YSLEER. This CDR3 has 15 amino acids.

The chain employs TRBV6-4 and TRBJ2-1; 11 bases are shared with TRBD2. Germline CDR1 is MRHNA and CDR2 is SNTAGT. This CDR3 has 15 amino acids. The junction had 5 bases not matched to a gene; V was cut back by 4 bases and J by 6 bases. The CDR3 spells CASSVAGGPRNEQFF. In DNA, the CDR3 is TGTGCCAGCAGTGTAGCGGGAGGGCCCCGCAATGAGCAGTTCTTC.

This chain joins TRBV9 and TRBJ2-2; no clear D. CDR1 is SGDLS, CDR2 YYNGEE, per germline. The CDR3 totals 13 residues. V was cut by 0 bases and J by 4 bases, with 4 bases left in between. CDR3 coding DNA: TGTGCCAGCAGCGTAGGGGCCACCGGGGAGCTGTTTTTT. Protein product: CASSVGATGELFF. Based on the CDR3 plus reference TRBV9 and TRBJ2-2, the full variable domain is DSGVTQTPKHLITATGQRVTLRCSPRSGDLSVYWYQQSLDQGLQFLIQYYNGEERAKGNILERFSAQQFPDLHSELNLSSLELGDSALYFCASSVGATGELFFGEGSRLTVL.

This chain links TRBV7-9 with TRBJ1-4; D unclear. Germline V CDR1 and CDR2: SEHNR, FQNEAQ (reference sequence). Trimming removed 1 base from V and 4 bases from J, with 10 bases in between. The length of the CDR3 is 15 residues. Here the CDR3 reads CASSLGAAYNEKLFF. Here the CDR3 DNA reads TGTGCCAGCAGCTTAGGGGCAGCTTATAATGAAAAACTGTTTTTT.

The chain is built from TRBV7-3 and TRBJ2-7; TRBD2 might be the D (5 bases). This CDR3 has 15 residues. Germline CDR1 is SGHTA and CDR2 is FQGTGA. V was cut by 2 bases and J by 4 bases, with 15 bases left in between. CDR3 DNA sequence: TGTGCCAGCAGCTTACGGGTGGGAGTGGGATACGAGCAGTACTTC. Its protein product is CASSLRVGVGYEQYF.

This clone was observed once. The V and J genes are TRBV9 and TRBJ1-1; D perhaps matches TRBD1 (5 bases). This CDR3 is 13 amino acids long. The germline V gene has CDR1 SGDLS and CDR2 YYNGEE. The V end was cut by 5 bases, the J end by 4 bases, with 12 bases between. The DNA for the CDR3 is TGTGCCAGCAGTTCAGGGTTGGGCACTGAAGCTTTCTTT. As protein: CASSSGLGTEAFF.

For this clone: At one boundary the junction diverges from the germline segment, which might be a read error. The chain combines TRBV7-9 with TRBJ2-2, with 8 bases that match TRBD1. The V gene's germline CDR1 is SEHNR and CDR2 FQNEAQ (reference sequence). This CDR3 spans 16 amino acids. CDR3 coding DNA: TGTTCCAGCAGCTTAGGGGCAGGGGGCCGATCCGGGGAGCTGTTTTTT. This encodes CSSSLGAGGRSGELFF.

The genes are TRBV5-1 and TRBJ1-3; 7 bases are a match to TRBD1. There are 16 residues in the CDR3. V lost 3 bases, J lost 0 bases, and 6 bases stayed unmatched. Germline CDR1 SGHRS, CDR2 YFSETQ. CDR3 in amino acids: CASSSGDSFSGNTIYF. In DNA, the CDR3 is TGCGCCAGCAGCTCCGGGGACAGCTTCTCTGGAAACACCATATATTTT.

This chain links TRBV13 with TRBJ1-2; no reliable D call. Trimming removed 1 base at V and 2 bases at J, with 11 bases between. The germline V gene encodes CDR1 PRHDT and CDR2 FYEKMQ (reference sequence). The CDR3 is made up of 15 amino acids. CDR3 coding DNA: TGTGCCAGCAGCTTAGAGGATAGGGAGAACTATGGCTACACCTTC. Translation: CASSLEDRENYGYTF. Using reference TRBV13 and TRBJ1-2 for the parts outside the CDR3, the full variable domain is AAGVIQSPRHLIKEKRETATLKCYPIPRHDTVYWYQQGPGQDPQFLISFYEKMQSDKGSIPDRFSAQQFSDYHSELNMSSLELGDSALYFCASSLEDRENYGYTFGSGTRLTVV.